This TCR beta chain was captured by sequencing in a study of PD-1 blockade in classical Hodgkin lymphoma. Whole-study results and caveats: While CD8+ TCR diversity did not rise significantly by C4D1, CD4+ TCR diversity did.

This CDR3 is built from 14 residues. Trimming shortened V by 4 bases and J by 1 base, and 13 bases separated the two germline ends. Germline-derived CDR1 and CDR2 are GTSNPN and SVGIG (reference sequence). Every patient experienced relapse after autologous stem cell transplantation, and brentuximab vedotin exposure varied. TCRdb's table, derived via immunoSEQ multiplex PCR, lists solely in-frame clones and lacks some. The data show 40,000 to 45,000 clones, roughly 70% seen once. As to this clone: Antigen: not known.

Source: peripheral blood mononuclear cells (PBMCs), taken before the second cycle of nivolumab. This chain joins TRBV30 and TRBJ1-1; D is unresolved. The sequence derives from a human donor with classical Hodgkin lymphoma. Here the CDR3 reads CAWTPGITNTEAFF. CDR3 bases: TGTGCCTGGACGCCCGGGATAACGAACACTGAAGCTTTCTTT.